These T cell receptor beta chains were read from a single sample in a study of spatial heterogeneity in lung cancer. One entry per CDR3 protein, called by TCRdb with MiXCR from the 5' RACE reads. This repertoire shows fewer than 40,000 distinct CDR3 sequences, 7.5% found once; its top ten account for roughly 28%. The sample consisted of PBMCs, taken at surgery. Every receptor here comes from a male donor with early-stage non-small cell lung cancer. Both conserved end residues are part of each CDR3. The D gene is left open where the match is weak. Clone size appears in some rows only: once, few, many, or a class for an expanded clone.

V,D,J,size,CDR3,DNA
TRBV12-3/TRBV12-4,-,TRBJ2-7,few,CASSINNNRVHEQYF,TGTGCCAGCAGCATCAACAACAACAGGGTCCACGAGCAGTACTTC
TRBV19,-,TRBJ1-1,-,CASSLRTTTNTEAFF,TGTGCCAGTAGTCTTAGGACGACCACGAACACTGAAGCTTTCTTT
TRBV20-1,-,TRBJ1-2,many,CSARDSGRYYGYTF,TGCAGTGCTAGAGATAGCGGCCGGTACTATGGCTACACCTTC
TRBV7-9,TRBD1,TRBJ1-2,many,CASSLTGIYGYTF,TGTGCCAGCAGCCTGACAGGGATCTATGGCTACACCTTC
TRBV7-2,-,TRBJ1-2,-,CASEEGFNGYTF,TGTGCCAGCGAGGAGGGATTTAATGGCTACACCTTC
TRBV12-3/TRBV12-4,-,TRBJ2-5,many,CASSLFEGVETQYF,TGTGCCAGCAGTTTATTTGAAGGGGTTGAGACCCAGTACTTC
TRBV5-1,-,TRBJ2-3,many,CASSNTDTQYF,TGCGCCAGCAGCAACACAGATACGCAGTATTTT
TRBV25-1,TRBD1,TRBJ2-1,many,CASSPGQGGNEQFF,TGTGCCAGCAGCCCGGGACAGGGAGGAAATGAGCAGTTCTTC
TRBV19,TRBD2,TRBJ2-1,-,CASSRERGYSYNEQFF,TGTGCCAGTAGTAGGGAGCGGGGGTACTCCTACAATGAGCAGTTCTTC
TRBV12-3/TRBV12-4,TRBD2,TRBJ2-3,many,CASSRSGGADTQYF,TGTGCCAGCAGTCGTAGCGGGGGGGCAGATACGCAGTATTTT
TRBV7-2,-,TRBJ1-3,many,CASSLEKLFGNTIYF,TGTGCCAGCAGCCTCGAGAAGCTTTTCGGAAACACCATATATTTT
TRBV6-5,-,TRBJ1-1,many,CASSLLAVGRAPEAFF,TGTGCCAGCAGTTTGCTAGCGGTTGGCAGGGCTCCTGAAGCTTTCTTT
TRBV14,TRBD1,TRBJ2-1,few,CASSPGTGRFNEQFF,TGTGCCAGCAGCCCCGGGACAGGGAGGTTCAATGAGCAGTTCTTC
TRBV7-2,-,TRBJ1-6,many,CASTPAGGYNSPLHF,TGTGCCAGCACCCCAGCGGGGGGCTATAATTCACCCCTCCACTTT
TRBV12-3/TRBV12-4,TRBD1,TRBJ2-1,many,CASRGQGFHNEQFF,TGTGCCAGCAGAGGACAGGGATTCCACAATGAGCAGTTCTTC
TRBV11-2,TRBD1,TRBJ2-1,many,CASSKRTGSYNEQFF,TGTGCCAGCAGCAAAAGGACAGGGTCCTACAATGAGCAGTTCTTC
TRBV3-1,-,TRBJ1-2,many,CASSPGQTFYGYTF,TGTGCCAGCAGTCCGGGACAAACGTTCTATGGCTACACCTTC
TRBV12-3/TRBV12-4,TRBD2,TRBJ2-4,-,CASSSGGKNIQYF,TGTGCCAGCAGTTCGGGGGGGAAGAACATTCAGTACTTC
TRBV7-3,-,TRBJ2-7,many,CASSLTGGQSYEQYF,TGTGCCAGCAGCTTAACGGGGGGACAGTCCTACGAGCAGTACTTC
TRBV19,-,TRBJ2-6,many,CASSIMAGGANVLTF,TGTGCCAGTAGTATAATGGCTGGAGGGGCCAACGTCCTGACTTTC
TRBV7-6,TRBD2,TRBJ2-3,many,CASSPSAGEGTDTQYF,TGTGCCAGCAGCCCCTCAGCGGGGGAGGGCACAGATACGCAGTATTTT
TRBV6-2/TRBV6-3,TRBD1,TRBJ2-1,few,CASSEYITGGEIPEQFF,TGTGCCAGCAGCGAATATATAACAGGGGGCGAAATCCCTGAGCAGTTCTTC
TRBV20-1,TRBD1,TRBJ2-1,many,CSADGQGENEQFF,TGCAGTGCCGACGGACAGGGGGAAAATGAGCAGTTCTTC
TRBV9,-,TRBJ2-5,-,CASSVSGVETQYF,TGTGCCAGCAGCGTATCAGGTGTGGAGACCCAGTACTTC
TRBV24-1,-,TRBJ1-5,few,CATSGGSSVQPQHF,TGTGCCACCAGTGGAGGATCTTCGGTTCAGCCCCAGCATTTT
TRBV5-6,TRBD1,TRBJ1-2,few,CASSPWDRGSANYGYTF,TGTGCCAGCAGCCCCTGGGACAGGGGAAGCGCTAACTATGGCTACACCTTC
TRBV27,TRBD1,TRBJ1-1,-,CASKGVGTGVNTEAFF,TGTGCCAGCAAGGGGGTAGGAACAGGGGTGAACACTGAAGCTTTCTTT
TRBV30,TRBD2,TRBJ2-1,many,CAWSVEAGGYNEQFF,TGTGCCTGGAGTGTAGAGGCGGGGGGCTACAATGAGCAGTTCTTC
TRBV6-2/TRBV6-3,TRBD1,TRBJ2-5,-,CASSFGGTGRRETQYF,TGTGCCAGCAGTTTCGGCGGGACAGGGAGGCGAGAGACCCAGTACTTC
TRBV11-2,-,TRBJ2-4,-,CASSLVAGRNIQYF,TGTGCCAGCAGCTTAGTTGCAGGGAGAAACATTCAGTACTTC